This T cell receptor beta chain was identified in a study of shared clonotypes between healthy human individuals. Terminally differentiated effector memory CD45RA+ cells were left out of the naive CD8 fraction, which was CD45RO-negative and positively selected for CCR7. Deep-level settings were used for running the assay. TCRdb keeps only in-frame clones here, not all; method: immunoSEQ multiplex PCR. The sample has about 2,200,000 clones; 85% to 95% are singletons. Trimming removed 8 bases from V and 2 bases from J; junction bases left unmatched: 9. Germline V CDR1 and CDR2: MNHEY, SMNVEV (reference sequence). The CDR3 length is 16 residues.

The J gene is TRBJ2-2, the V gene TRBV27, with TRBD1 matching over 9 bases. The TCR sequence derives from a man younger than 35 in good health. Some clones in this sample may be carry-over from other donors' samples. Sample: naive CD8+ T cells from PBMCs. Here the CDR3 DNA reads TGTGCCAGCCGATCTAACAGGGGGCTTAACACCGGGGAGCTGTTTTTT. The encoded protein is CASRSNRGLNTGELFF.